This is a list of T cell receptor beta chains from one sample in a study of early T cells in non-severe SARS-CoV-2 infection. TCRdb reprocessed the 5' RACE reads with MiXCR, giving one entry per CDR3 protein. The sample contains 29,000 or so distinct CDR3 sequences, approximately 5.4% of which appear only once. The sample was whole blood. The receptors come from an adult who was a healthcare worker with PCR-confirmed SARS-CoV-2 infection or an uninfected control (not recorded which). The CDR3 runs from the conserved cysteine through the conserved F or W. D genes are given only for firm matches. Clone size is stated in some rows and not others, as once, few, many or a class when expanded.

abundance: many
j_gene: TRBJ2-7
d_gene: .
v_gene: TRBV20-1
CDR3nt: TGCAGTGCAAAACAAACTAGCTACGAGCAGTACTTC
CDR3aa: CSAKQTSYEQYF

abundance: few
j_gene: TRBJ2-2
d_gene: .
v_gene: TRBV3-1
CDR3nt: TGTGCCAGCAGCCCCGCCCGCACATTCGCCGGGGAGCTGTTTTTT
CDR3aa: CASSPARTFAGELFF

abundance: many
j_gene: TRBJ1-4
d_gene: .
v_gene: TRBV11-2
CDR3nt: TGTGCCAGCAGCCCGATCCGGACTGCCGAAAAACTGTTTTTT
CDR3aa: CASSPIRTAEKLFF

abundance: few
j_gene: TRBJ2-7
d_gene: .
v_gene: TRBV3-1
CDR3nt: TGTGCCAGCAGCCTAGCGCAGGGGAGTTACGAGCAGTACTTC
CDR3aa: CASSLAQGSYEQYF

abundance: many
j_gene: TRBJ1-4
d_gene: .
v_gene: TRBV27
CDR3nt: TGTGCCAGCAGTTTAAAGGAGGCAGGGGAGGGCGAAAAACTGTTTTTT
CDR3aa: CASSLKEAGEGEKLFF

abundance: many
j_gene: TRBJ2-3
d_gene: .
v_gene: TRBV20-1
CDR3nt: TGCAGTGCTAGCTCGCTGGGGGGTAGCACAGATACGCAGTATTTT
CDR3aa: CSASSLGGSTDTQYF

abundance: many
j_gene: TRBJ2-3
d_gene: TRBD2
v_gene: TRBV5-5
CDR3nt: TGTGCCAGCAGCTTGGGGTTTGCGGGAGGACAAAGCACAGATACGCAGTATTTT
CDR3aa: CASSLGFAGGQSTDTQYF

abundance: many
j_gene: TRBJ2-3
d_gene: .
v_gene: TRBV19
CDR3nt: TGTGCCAGTAGTATTGCGAAGACAGATACGCAGTATTTT
CDR3aa: CASSIAKTDTQYF

abundance: many
j_gene: TRBJ1-3
d_gene: .
v_gene: TRBV7-6
CDR3nt: TGTGCCAGCAGCCCCTCGGCAGGAAACACCATATATTTT
CDR3aa: CASSPSAGNTIYF

abundance: few
j_gene: TRBJ2-1
d_gene: TRBD1
v_gene: TRBV15
CDR3nt: TGTGCCACCAGCAGCCGGGGACAGCCCCCCAATGAGCAGTTCTTC
CDR3aa: CATSSRGQPPNEQFF

abundance: few
j_gene: TRBJ2-7
d_gene: .
v_gene: TRBV29-1
CDR3nt: TGCAGCGCCTCCAGTTATGGGGCAGGGGCACACGAGCAGTACTTC
CDR3aa: CSASSYGAGAHEQYF

abundance: .
j_gene: TRBJ2-1
d_gene: .
v_gene: TRBV11-2
CDR3nt: TGTGCCAGCCGACATACACAGTATTACAATGAGCAGTTCTTC
CDR3aa: CASRHTQYYNEQFF

abundance: many
j_gene: TRBJ2-7
d_gene: .
v_gene: TRBV11-2
CDR3nt: TGTGCCAGCAGCTTCCAGACCTACGAGCAGTACTTC
CDR3aa: CASSFQTYEQYF

abundance: many
j_gene: TRBJ1-4
d_gene: .
v_gene: TRBV12-3/TRBV12-4
CDR3nt: TGTGCCAGCAGGCGAGGTGCAACTAATGAAAAACTGTTTTTT
CDR3aa: CASRRGATNEKLFF

abundance: few
j_gene: TRBJ1-1
d_gene: TRBD1
v_gene: TRBV7-9
CDR3nt: TGTGCCAGCAGCCCGAGGACAGGGCGTCGGACTGAAGCTTTCTTT
CDR3aa: CASSPRTGRRTEAFF

abundance: few
j_gene: TRBJ2-1
d_gene: TRBD1
v_gene: TRBV20-1
CDR3nt: TGCAGTGCTACCGGGACAGGCCGGTACAATGAGCAGTTCTTC
CDR3aa: CSATGTGRYNEQFF

abundance: once
j_gene: TRBJ2-1
d_gene: .
v_gene: TRBV5-1
CDR3nt: TGCGCCAGCAGCTTGGATTCAGGCATCTACAATGAGCAGTTCTTC
CDR3aa: CASSLDSGIYNEQFF

abundance: .
j_gene: TRBJ1-4
d_gene: .
v_gene: TRBV14
CDR3nt: TGTGCCAGCAGCCAGTACAAGGAAAAACTGTTTTTT
CDR3aa: CASSQYKEKLFF

abundance: many
j_gene: TRBJ2-5
d_gene: .
v_gene: TRBV10-1
CDR3nt: TGCGCCAGCAGTCCATCCGGACCCTGGGAGACCCAGTACTTC
CDR3aa: CASSPSGPWETQYF

abundance: many
j_gene: TRBJ2-7
d_gene: TRBD2
v_gene: TRBV6-1
CDR3nt: TGTGCCAGCAGTGTGGAAGCGGGGAGCTCCTACGAGCAGTACTTC
CDR3aa: CASSVEAGSSYEQYF

abundance: .
j_gene: TRBJ2-3
d_gene: TRBD2
v_gene: TRBV11-2
CDR3nt: TGTGCCAGCAGCCTCAGACTAGCGGGACCCACAGATACGCAGTATTTT
CDR3aa: CASSLRLAGPTDTQYF

abundance: many
j_gene: TRBJ2-5
d_gene: .
v_gene: TRBV7-6
CDR3nt: TGTGCCAGCAGCTTAGATCGACAGGTCCAAGAGACCCAGTACTTC
CDR3aa: CASSLDRQVQETQYF

abundance: few
j_gene: TRBJ1-6
d_gene: .
v_gene: TRBV14
CDR3nt: TGTGCCAGCAGCCAAGGTGGGAATTCACCCCTCCACTTT
CDR3aa: CASSQGGNSPLHF

abundance: many
j_gene: TRBJ1-1
d_gene: .
v_gene: TRBV10-3
CDR3nt: TGTGCCATTTGGGGAGGTCGAGGAACTGAAGCTTTCTTT
CDR3aa: CAIWGGRGTEAFF

abundance: few
j_gene: TRBJ2-1
d_gene: TRBD1
v_gene: TRBV29-1
CDR3nt: TGCAGCGTTCCACAATCCGGGACAGGGTACAATGAGCAGTTCTTC
CDR3aa: CSVPQSGTGYNEQFF

abundance: .
j_gene: TRBJ2-2
d_gene: .
v_gene: TRBV5-1
CDR3nt: TGCGCCAGCAGCTTAAATTTCGAGACTTTCTATACCGGGGAGCTGTTTTTT
CDR3aa: CASSLNFETFYTGELFF

abundance: many
j_gene: TRBJ2-1
d_gene: .
v_gene: TRBV6-1
CDR3nt: TGTGCCACCGACTTACGCTCCTACAATGAGCAGTTCTTC
CDR3aa: CATDLRSYNEQFF

abundance: few
j_gene: TRBJ2-4
d_gene: .
v_gene: TRBV6-2/TRBV6-3
CDR3nt: TGTGCCAGCAGTTACGGCGGGTCCTTAAACATTCAGTACTTC
CDR3aa: CASSYGGSLNIQYF

abundance: many
j_gene: TRBJ2-7
d_gene: .
v_gene: TRBV12-3/TRBV12-4
CDR3nt: TGTGCCAGCAGAGACGGGACACGGGGTTACGAGCAGTACTTC
CDR3aa: CASRDGTRGYEQYF

abundance: many
j_gene: TRBJ2-4
d_gene: .
v_gene: TRBV20-1
CDR3nt: TGCAGTGCTCCTGGGGCTTCTCTAGCCAAAAACATTCAGTACTTC
CDR3aa: CSAPGASLAKNIQYF

abundance: .
j_gene: TRBJ2-3
d_gene: .
v_gene: TRBV27
CDR3nt: TGTGCCAGCAGTTTTCCGGGGACCACAGATACGCAGTATTTT
CDR3aa: CASSFPGTTDTQYF

abundance: many
j_gene: TRBJ1-6
d_gene: .
v_gene: TRBV7-2
CDR3nt: TGTGCCAGCAGCTTAGGGAGCTCCTATAATTCACCCCTCCACTTT
CDR3aa: CASSLGSSYNSPLHF

abundance: many
j_gene: TRBJ2-7
d_gene: .
v_gene: TRBV5-4
CDR3nt: TGTGCCAGCAGCCCGGCGTCCGATCCCGGCTACGAGCAGTACTTC
CDR3aa: CASSPASDPGYEQYF

abundance: many
j_gene: TRBJ1-1
d_gene: .
v_gene: TRBV29-1
CDR3nt: TGCAGCGTTTGGATGGGGGCGAACACTGAAGCTTTCTTT
CDR3aa: CSVWMGANTEAFF

abundance: few
j_gene: TRBJ2-3
d_gene: .
v_gene: TRBV20-1
CDR3nt: TGCAGTGCTAGGGGGTATGAGGGCGTGGGTACAGATACGCAGTATTTT
CDR3aa: CSARGYEGVGTDTQYF

abundance: few
j_gene: TRBJ1-5
d_gene: .
v_gene: TRBV25-1
CDR3nt: TGTGCCAGCAGTCCCCAGGCCCGCAATCAGCCCCAGCATTTT
CDR3aa: CASSPQARNQPQHF